The TCR beta chain described here comes from a study of control samples from healthy donors and cancer patients. Using immunoSEQ multiplex PCR, the repertoire was profiled, and TCRdb retains in-frame clones only, with some absent. The repertoire includes approximately 52,000 clones, 87% of them detected once, and roughly an eighth sits in the top ten. The CDR3 consists of 15 residues. Germline loops: CDR1 LNHDA, CDR2 SQIVND (reference sequence). Trimming pared 2 bases from V and 5 bases from J, leaving 13 bases between. The chain couples TRBV19 to TRBJ2-1; D possibly uses TRBD1 or TRBD2 (5 bases each). The sequencing input was PBMCs. This TCR derives from a man between 60 and 75 years old with head and neck cancer. CDR3: CASSITGRLNNEQFF. The CDR3 DNA reads as TGTGCCAGTAGTATAACGGGACGCCTGAACAATGAGCAGTTCTTC.